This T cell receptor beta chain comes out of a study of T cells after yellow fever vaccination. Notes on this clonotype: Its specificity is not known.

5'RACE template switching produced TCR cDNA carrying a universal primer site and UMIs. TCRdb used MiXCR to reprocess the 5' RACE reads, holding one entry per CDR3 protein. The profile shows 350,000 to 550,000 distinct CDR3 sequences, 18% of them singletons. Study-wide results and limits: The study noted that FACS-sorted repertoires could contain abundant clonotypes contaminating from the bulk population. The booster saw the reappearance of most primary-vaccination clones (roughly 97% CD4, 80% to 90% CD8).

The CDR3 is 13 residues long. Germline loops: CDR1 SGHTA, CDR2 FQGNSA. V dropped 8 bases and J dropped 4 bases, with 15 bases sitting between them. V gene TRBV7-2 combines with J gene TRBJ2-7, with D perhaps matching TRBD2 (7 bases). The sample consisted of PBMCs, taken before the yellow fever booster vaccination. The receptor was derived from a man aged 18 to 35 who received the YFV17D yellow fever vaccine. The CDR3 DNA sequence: TGTGCCAGCGGTCAGGCGGGGGCATACGAGCAGTACTTC. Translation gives CASGQAGAYEQYF.